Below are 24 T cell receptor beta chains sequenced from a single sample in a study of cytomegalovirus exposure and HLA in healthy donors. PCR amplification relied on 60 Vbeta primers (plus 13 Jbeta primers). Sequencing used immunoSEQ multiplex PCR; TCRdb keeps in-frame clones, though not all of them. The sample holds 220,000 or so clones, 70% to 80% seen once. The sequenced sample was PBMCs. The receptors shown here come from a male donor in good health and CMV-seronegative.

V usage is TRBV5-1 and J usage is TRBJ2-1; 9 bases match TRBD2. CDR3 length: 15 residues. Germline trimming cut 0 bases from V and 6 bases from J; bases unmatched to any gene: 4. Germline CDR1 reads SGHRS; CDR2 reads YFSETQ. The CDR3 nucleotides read TGCGCCAGCAGCTTGGACCCGACTAGCGGCAATGAGCAGTTCTTC. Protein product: CASSLDPTSGNEQFF.

CDR3 nucleotide sequence: TGTGCCAGCAGTTTAGGGCCATATGGCTACACCTTC. As protein: CASSLGPYGYTF. The chain uses TRBV28 and TRBJ1-2; D gene ambiguous. The CDR3 sequence is 12 residues long. Trimming shortened V by 2 bases and J by 5 bases, and 6 bases separated the two germline ends. CDR1 is MDHEN, CDR2 SYDVKM, per germline.

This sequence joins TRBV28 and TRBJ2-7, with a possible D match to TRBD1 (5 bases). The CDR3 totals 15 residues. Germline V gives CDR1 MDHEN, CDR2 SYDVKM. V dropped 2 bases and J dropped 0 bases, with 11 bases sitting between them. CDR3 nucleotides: TGTGCCAGCAGTTTAGGCGACGGACACTCCTACGAGCAGTACTTC. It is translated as CASSLGDGHSYEQYF.

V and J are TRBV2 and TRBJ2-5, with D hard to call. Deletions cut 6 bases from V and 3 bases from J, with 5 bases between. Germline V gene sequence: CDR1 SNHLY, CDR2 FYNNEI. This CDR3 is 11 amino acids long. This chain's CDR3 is CASREEETQYF. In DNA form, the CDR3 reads TGTGCCAGCAGAGAGGAAGAGACCCAGTACTTC.

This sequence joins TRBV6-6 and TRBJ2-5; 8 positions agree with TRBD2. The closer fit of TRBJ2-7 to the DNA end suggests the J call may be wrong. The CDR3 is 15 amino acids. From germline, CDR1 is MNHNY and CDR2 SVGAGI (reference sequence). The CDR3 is CASSYSIGTSYEQYF. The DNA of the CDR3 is TGTGCCAGCAGTTACTCGATAGGGACTAGTTACGAGCAGTACTTC.

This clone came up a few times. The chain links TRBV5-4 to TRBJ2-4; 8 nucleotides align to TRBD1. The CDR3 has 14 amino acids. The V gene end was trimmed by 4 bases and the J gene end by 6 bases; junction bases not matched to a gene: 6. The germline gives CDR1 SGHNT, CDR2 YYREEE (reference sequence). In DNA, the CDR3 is TGTGCCAGCAGCCATCCTCAGGGGGCAAACATTCAGTACTTC. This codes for CASSHPQGANIQYF.

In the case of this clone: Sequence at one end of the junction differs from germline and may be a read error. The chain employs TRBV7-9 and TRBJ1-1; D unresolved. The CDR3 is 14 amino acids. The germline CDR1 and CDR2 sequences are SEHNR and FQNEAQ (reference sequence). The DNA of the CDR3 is TGTTCCAGCAGCGTCCCACGGGGGAACACTGAAGCTTTCTTT. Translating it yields CSSSVPRGNTEAFF. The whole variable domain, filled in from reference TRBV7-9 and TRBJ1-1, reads DTGVSQNPRHKITKRGQNVTFRCDPISEHNRLYWYRQTLGQGPEFLTYFQNEAQLEKSRLLSDRFSAERPKGSFSTLEIQRTEQGDSAMYLCSSSVPRGNTEAFFGQGTRLTVV.

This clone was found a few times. CDR3 nucleotide sequence: TGTGCCAGCAGCTTAGGCATTTGGGGAGGGCCTCGCACCGGGGAGCTGTTTTTT. Protein sequence: CASSLGIWGGPRTGELFF. J is TRBJ2-2 and V is TRBV7-3; TRBD2 matches 7 bases. The V gene end was trimmed by 2 bases and the J gene end by 4 bases; junction bases not matched to a gene: 13. The CDR3 has 18 residues. Germline lookup yields CDR1 SGHTA and CDR2 FQGTGA.

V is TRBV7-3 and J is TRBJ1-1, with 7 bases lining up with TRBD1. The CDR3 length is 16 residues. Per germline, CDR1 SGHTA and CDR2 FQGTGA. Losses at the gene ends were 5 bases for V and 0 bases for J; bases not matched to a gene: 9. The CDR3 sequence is CASSPRGGRMNTEAFF. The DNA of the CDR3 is TGTGCCAGCAGCCCTCGAGGGGGCAGAATGAACACTGAAGCTTTCTTT.

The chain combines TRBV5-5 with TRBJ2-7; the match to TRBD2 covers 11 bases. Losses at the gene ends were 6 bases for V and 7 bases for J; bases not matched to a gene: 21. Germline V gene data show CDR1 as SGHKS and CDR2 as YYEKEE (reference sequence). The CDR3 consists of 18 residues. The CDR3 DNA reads TGTGCCAGCACCCAGCTTGGCCCCGCTAGCGGGAGGTGGGAAGAGCAGTACTTC. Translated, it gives CASTQLGPASGRWEEQYF.

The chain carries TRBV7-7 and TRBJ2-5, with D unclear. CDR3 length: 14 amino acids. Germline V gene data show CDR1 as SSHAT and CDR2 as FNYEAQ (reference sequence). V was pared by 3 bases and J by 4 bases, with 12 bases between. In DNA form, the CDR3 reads TGTGCCAGCAGCTTCGCAGGAACTTCAGAGACCCAGTACTTC. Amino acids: CASSFAGTSETQYF.

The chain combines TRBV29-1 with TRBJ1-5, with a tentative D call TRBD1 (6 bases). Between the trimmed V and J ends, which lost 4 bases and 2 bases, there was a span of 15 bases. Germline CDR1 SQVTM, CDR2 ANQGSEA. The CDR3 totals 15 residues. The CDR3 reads CSVAASGGGNQPQHF. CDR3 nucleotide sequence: TGCAGCGTTGCAGCTTCGGGGGGCGGCAATCAGCCCCAGCATTTT.

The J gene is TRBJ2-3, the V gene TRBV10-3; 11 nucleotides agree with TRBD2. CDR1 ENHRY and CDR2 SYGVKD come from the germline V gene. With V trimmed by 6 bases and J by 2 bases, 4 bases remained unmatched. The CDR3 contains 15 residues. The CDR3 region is CAISQTSGNTDTQYF. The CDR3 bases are TGTGCCATCAGCCAGACTAGCGGGAACACAGATACGCAGTATTTT.

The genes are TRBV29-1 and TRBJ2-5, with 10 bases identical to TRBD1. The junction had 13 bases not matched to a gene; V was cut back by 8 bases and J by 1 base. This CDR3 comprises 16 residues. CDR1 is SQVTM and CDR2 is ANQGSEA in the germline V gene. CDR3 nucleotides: TGCAGCTTTGGCGCCCGGGACAGGGGCCCCCAAGAGACCCAGTACTTC. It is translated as CSFGARDRGPQETQYF. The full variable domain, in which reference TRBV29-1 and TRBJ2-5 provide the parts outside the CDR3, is SAVISQKPSRDICQRGTSLTIQCQVDSQVTMMFWYRQQPGQSLTLIATANQGSEATYESGFVIDKFPISRPNLTFSTLTVSNMSPEDSSIYLCSFGARDRGPQETQYFGPGTRLLVL.

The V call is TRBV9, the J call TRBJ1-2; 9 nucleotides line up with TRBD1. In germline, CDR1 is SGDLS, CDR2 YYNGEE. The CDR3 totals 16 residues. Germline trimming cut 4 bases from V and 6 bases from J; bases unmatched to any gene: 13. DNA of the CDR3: TGTGCCAGCAGCCCTCGGACAGGGGCAGGAGCTGATGGCTACACCTTC. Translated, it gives CASSPRTGAGADGYTF.

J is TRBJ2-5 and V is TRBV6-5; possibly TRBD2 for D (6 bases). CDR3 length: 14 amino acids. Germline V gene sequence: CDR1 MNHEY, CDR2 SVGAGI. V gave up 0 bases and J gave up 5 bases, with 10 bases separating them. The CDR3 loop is CASSYSIAGETQYF. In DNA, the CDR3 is TGTGCCAGCAGTTACTCGATCGCGGGGGAGACCCAGTACTTC.

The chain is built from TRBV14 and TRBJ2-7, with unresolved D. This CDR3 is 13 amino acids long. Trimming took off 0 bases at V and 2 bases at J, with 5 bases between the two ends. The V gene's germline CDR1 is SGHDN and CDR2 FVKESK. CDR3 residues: CASSQDWPYEQYF. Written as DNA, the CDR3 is TGTGCCAGCAGCCAAGATTGGCCCTACGAGCAGTACTTC.

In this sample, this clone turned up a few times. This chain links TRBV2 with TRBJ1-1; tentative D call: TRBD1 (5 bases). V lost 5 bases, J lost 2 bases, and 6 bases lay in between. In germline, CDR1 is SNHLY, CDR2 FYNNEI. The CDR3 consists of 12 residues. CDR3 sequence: CASSQGNTEAFF. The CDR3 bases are TGTGCCAGCAGTCAGGGTAACACTGAAGCTTTCTTT.

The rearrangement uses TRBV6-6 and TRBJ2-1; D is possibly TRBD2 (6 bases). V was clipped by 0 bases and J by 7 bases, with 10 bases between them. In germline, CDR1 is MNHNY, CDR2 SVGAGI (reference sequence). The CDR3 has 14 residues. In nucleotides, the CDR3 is TGTGCCAGCAGTTACTCCAGGACTATTAATGAGCAGTTCTTC. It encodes CASSYSRTINEQFF.

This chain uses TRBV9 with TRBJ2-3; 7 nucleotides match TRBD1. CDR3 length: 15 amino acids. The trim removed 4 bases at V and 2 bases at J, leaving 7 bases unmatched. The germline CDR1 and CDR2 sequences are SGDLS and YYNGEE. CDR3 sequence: CASSPGTEHTDTQYF. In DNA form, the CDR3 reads TGTGCCAGCAGCCCCGGGACAGAACACACAGATACGCAGTATTTT.

CDR3 region: CASSPGLAGGPDSETQYF. DNA of the CDR3: TGCGCCAGCAGCCCCGGACTAGCGGGAGGGCCGGATTCCGAGACCCAGTACTTC. The V gene is TRBV5-1, the J gene TRBJ2-5; 15 bases are shared with TRBD2. The CDR3 contains 18 residues. Looked up from germline, CDR1 is SGHRS and CDR2 is YFSETQ. The V gene end was trimmed by 4 bases and the J gene end by 5 bases; junction bases not matched to a gene: 12.

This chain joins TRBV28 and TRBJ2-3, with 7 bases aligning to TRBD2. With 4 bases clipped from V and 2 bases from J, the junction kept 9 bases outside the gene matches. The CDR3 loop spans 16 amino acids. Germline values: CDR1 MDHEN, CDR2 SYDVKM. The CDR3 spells CASSSWGRGVTDTQYF. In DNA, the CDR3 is TGTGCCAGCAGTTCCTGGGGTCGGGGGGTCACAGATACGCAGTATTTT.

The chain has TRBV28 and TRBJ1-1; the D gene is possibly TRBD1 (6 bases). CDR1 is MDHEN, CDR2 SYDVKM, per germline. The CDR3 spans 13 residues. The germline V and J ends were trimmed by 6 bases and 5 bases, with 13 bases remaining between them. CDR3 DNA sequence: TGTGCCAGCAGCCCTAGGGGGTGGACTGAAGCTTTCTTT. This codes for CASSPRGWTEAFF.

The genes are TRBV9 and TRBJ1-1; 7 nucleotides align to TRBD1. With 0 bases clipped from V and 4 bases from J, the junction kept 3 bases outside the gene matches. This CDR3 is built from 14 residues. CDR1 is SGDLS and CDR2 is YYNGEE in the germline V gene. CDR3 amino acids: CASSVGQGGTEAFF. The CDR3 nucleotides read TGTGCCAGCAGCGTAGGCCAGGGGGGCACTGAAGCTTTCTTT.